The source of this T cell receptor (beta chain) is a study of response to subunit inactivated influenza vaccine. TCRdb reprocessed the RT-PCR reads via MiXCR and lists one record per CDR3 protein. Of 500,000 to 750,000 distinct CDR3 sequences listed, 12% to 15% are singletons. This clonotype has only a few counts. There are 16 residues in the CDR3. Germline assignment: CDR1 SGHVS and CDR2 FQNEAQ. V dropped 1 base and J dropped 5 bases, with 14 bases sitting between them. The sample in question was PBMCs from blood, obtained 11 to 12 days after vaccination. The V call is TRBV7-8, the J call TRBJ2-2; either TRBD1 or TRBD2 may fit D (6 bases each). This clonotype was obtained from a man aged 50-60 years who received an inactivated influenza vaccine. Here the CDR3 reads CASSLVPGGRTGELFF. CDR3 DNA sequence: TGTGCCAGCAGCTTAGTACCCGGGGGCCGGACCGGGGAGCTGTTTTTT.